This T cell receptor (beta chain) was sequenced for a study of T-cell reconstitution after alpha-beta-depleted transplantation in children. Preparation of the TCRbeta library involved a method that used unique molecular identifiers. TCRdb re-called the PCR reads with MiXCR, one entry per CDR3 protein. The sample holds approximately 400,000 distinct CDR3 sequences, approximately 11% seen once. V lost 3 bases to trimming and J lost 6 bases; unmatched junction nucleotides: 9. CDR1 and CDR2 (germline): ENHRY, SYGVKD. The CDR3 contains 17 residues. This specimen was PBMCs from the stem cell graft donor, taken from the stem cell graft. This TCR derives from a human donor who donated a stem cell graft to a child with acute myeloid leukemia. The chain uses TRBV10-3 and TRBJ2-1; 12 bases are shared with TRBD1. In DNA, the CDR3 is TGTGCCATCAGTGAAGGGGACAGGGGGCGCCCCGGCAATGAGCAGTTCTTC. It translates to CAISEGDRGRPGNEQFF.